These 14 T cell receptor beta chains share one sample of origin, sequenced in a study of technical replicates of blood from a few donors. Clones were sequenced by immunoSEQ multiplex PCR, and TCRdb holds only the in-frame ones, with some missing. This sample carries tens of thousands of clones, more than 80% of them seen once, and the ten largest clones take around 4.1%. The sequenced sample consisted of PBMCs. These receptors all stem from a human donor in good health. Some clones in this sample may be carry-over from other donors' samples.

DNA for the CDR3: TGTGCCAGCAGCTTAGGGAGCTCCTATAATTCACCCCTCCACTTT. Translating it yields CASSLGSSYNSPLHF. The V and J genes are TRBV5-4 and TRBJ1-6; D call uncertain. Germline CDR1 is SGHNT and CDR2 is YYREEE (reference sequence). V shed 2 bases and J shed 0 bases, with 6 bases lying between them. CDR3 size: 15 residues. Complete variable domain (other parts from reference TRBV5-4 and TRBJ1-6): ETGVTQSPTHLIKTRGQQVTLRCSSQSGHNTVSWYQQALGQGPQFIFQYYREEENGRGNFPPRFSGLQFPNYSSELNVNALELDDSALYLCASSLGSSYNSPLHFGNGTRLTVT.

This clone was detected only once. At one end, the junction sequence differs from germline, possibly due to a read error. The chain combines TRBV4-1 with TRBJ2-7, with D possibly being TRBD1 (6 bases). This CDR3 has 10 residues. The germline CDR1 and CDR2 sequences are MGHRA and YSYEKL. CDR3 DNA: TGCGCCGGGGTCTGTTGGGGGCAGAACTTC. This codes for CAGVCWGQNF.

This clone was detected once. The rearrangement joins TRBV7-2 to TRBJ2-2; tentative D call: TRBD2 (6 bases). Germline CDR1 reads SGHTA; CDR2 reads FQGNSA. V lost 2 bases and J lost 1, with 8 bases in between. This CDR3 has 15 residues. Here the CDR3 reads CASSLLGGNTGELFF. The CDR3 DNA reads TGTGCCAGCAGCTTATTGGGAGGGAACACCGGGGAGCTGTTTTTT.

This chain uses TRBV14 with TRBJ1-6; D gene ambiguous. Per the germline V gene, CDR1 is SGHDN and CDR2 is FVKESK. The germline V and J ends were trimmed by 0 bases and 7 bases, with 10 bases remaining between them. The CDR3 is 15 amino acids. As DNA, the CDR3 is TGTGCCAGCAGCCAAGATCTCCCAGCGAATTCACCCCTCCACTTT. As protein: CASSQDLPANSPLHF.

The chain joins TRBV6-1 to TRBJ2-5; no clear D. Trimming pared 1 base from V and 6 bases from J, leaving 12 bases between. CDR1 and CDR2 from the germline V gene are MNHNS and SASEGT. This CDR3 is built from 14 residues. The CDR3 reads CASSEDQNRQTQYF. CDR3 sequence (DNA): TGTGCCAGCAGTGAAGATCAGAATCGCCAGACCCAGTACTTC.

The chain employs TRBV19 and TRBJ2-2; weak D call: TRBD1 (6 bases). Between the trimmed V and J ends, which lost 6 bases and 2 bases, there was a span of 19 bases. CDR1 is LNHDA and CDR2 is SQIVND in the germline V gene (reference sequence). The CDR3 is 17 amino acids. The CDR3 sequence is CASSKEQGSGNTGELFF. The DNA for the CDR3 is TGTGCCAGTAGCAAGGAACAGGGATCGGGAAACACCGGGGAGCTGTTTTTT.

This CDR3 reads CASSQRATDTQYF. CDR3 in DNA: TGTGCCAGTAGCCAGCGGGCGACAGATACGCAGTATTTT. V gene TRBV19 combines with J gene TRBJ2-3; the D gene is possibly TRBD2 (6 bases). Deletions cut 6 bases from V and 3 bases from J, with 10 bases between. This CDR3 spans 13 amino acids. Germline V gene sequence: CDR1 LNHDA, CDR2 SQIVND (reference sequence).

The chain links TRBV10-3 to TRBJ1-1; the D is unclear. Germline-derived CDR1 and CDR2 are ENHRY and SYGVKD. Deletions cut 7 bases from V and 0 bases from J, with 12 bases between. The CDR3 is 14 amino acids. CDR3 nucleotides: TGTGCCATCACCTCATCACAGATGAACACTGAAGCTTTCTTT. Translating gives CAITSSQMNTEAFF.

This clone occurred a few times. The chain joins TRBV4-1 to TRBJ2-3; no clear D. There are 16 residues in the CDR3. Between the trimmed V and J ends, which lost 0 bases and 2 bases, there was a span of 12 bases. Looked up from germline, CDR1 is MGHRA and CDR2 is YSYEKL. In DNA form, the CDR3 reads TGCGCCAGCAGCCAAGAAAGAAAGAGCCCCACAGATACGCAGTATTTT. Its protein product is CASSQERKSPTDTQYF.

The chain carries TRBV4-1 and TRBJ1-5; unclear D gene. In germline, CDR1 is MGHRA, CDR2 YSYEKL. CDR3 length: 13 residues. Trimming left V 0 bases short and J 9 bases short, with 9 bases between. CDR3 residues: CASSQEVVRPQHF. DNA of the CDR3: TGCGCCAGCAGCCAAGAAGTGGTGCGGCCCCAGCATTTT.

The chain joins TRBV29-1 to TRBJ2-2; TRBD1 is a possible D gene (5 bases). CDR1 and CDR2 from the germline V gene are SQVTM and ANQGSEA. V dropped 5 bases and J dropped 5 bases, with 15 bases sitting between them. This CDR3 is built from 14 residues. The DNA of the CDR3 is TGCAGCGTTAAAACAGGAATGCGAACCGGGGAGCTGTTTTTT. The encoded protein is CSVKTGMRTGELFF.

V is TRBV5-4 and J is TRBJ1-1; the D is unclear. The germline V and J ends were trimmed by 0 bases and 1 base, with 7 bases remaining between them. There are 14 residues in the CDR3. Germline V CDR1 and CDR2: SGHNT, YYREEE (reference sequence). CDR3 in amino acids: CASSLGGRNTEAFF. CDR3 coding DNA: TGTGCCAGCAGCTTGGGAGGTAGGAACACTGAAGCTTTCTTT. Full variable domain (rest looked up from reference TRBV5-4 and TRBJ1-1): ETGVTQSPTHLIKTRGQQVTLRCSSQSGHNTVSWYQQALGQGPQFIFQYYREEENGRGNFPPRFSGLQFPNYSSELNVNALELDDSALYLCASSLGGRNTEAFFGQGTRLTVV.

This clone appeared a single time. The V and J genes are TRBV9 and TRBJ2-5; D gene unclear. The V end lost 9 bases, the J end lost 5 bases, and 17 bases lay between the germline ends. The length of the CDR3 is 13 residues. Germline lookup yields CDR1 SGDLS and CDR2 YYNGEE. The CDR3 sequence is CATAPVSPETQYF. The CDR3 nucleotides are TGTGCCACCGCACCGGTGAGCCCGGAGACCCAGTACTTC.

The chain joins TRBV7-2 to TRBJ1-2; no clear D. The V gene lost 5 bases and the J gene lost 8 bases, with 15 bases spanning the gap. Germline V gives CDR1 SGHTA, CDR2 FQGNSA. The CDR3 totals 13 residues. CDR3 DNA sequence: TGTGCCAGCAGCGCCCGGGGTTTGGGGGGCTACACCTTC. It yields the protein CASSARGLGGYTF.